This TCR beta chain was sequenced during a study of blood T cell repertoires in COVID-19 (TCRdb year 2020). For the wider study: The collaborator samples originated in the United States, Italy and Spain and spanned the acute and convalescent phases of COVID-19. Subjects who had been exposed to COVID-19, were actively infected with it, or had recovered from it provided the deeply sampled blood TCRbeta repertoires that made up the dataset. The prospective study material was composed of cDNA or gDNA derived from T cells, B-cell-depleted T cells, or PBMCs. A freely available public database, intended as a resource for researchers studying the immune response to SARS-CoV-2, is where the repertoires were released. The samples were drawn from two sources: the first 160 participants of the ongoing ImmuneRACE study, and approximately 1,300 subjects contributed by 6 global collaborators. Where HLA class I and class II types were available, the types were taken from metadata supplied by the sample provider, not from assay-based typing. Nearly every sample came with metadata listing a de-identified subject ID, COVID-19 status, age in years and sex.

TCRbeta CDR3 regions were amplified from genomic DNA using the immunoSEQ Assay, a bias-controlled multiplex PCR. As for the original processing: Within the assay, amplification of reference gene primers was used to estimate how many nucleated cells each sample contained. To quantify the absolute abundance of each unique TCRbeta CDR3 rearrangement, sequence reads were collapsed and filtered. For each sample, productive Simpson clonality was calculated as the square root of Simpson's diversity index across productive rearrangements. Sourced from immuneACCESS, this table was stored by TCRdb with only in-frame sequences that have V and J called. A share of the clones is absent; for the studies checked, an unresolved V gene accounts for under half, and the remainder has no known explanation. V, J and clone size are those of that table, while D and trimming were read from the DNA. This sample has about 88,000 clones in its table, and 90% of those were observed once. In total, the top ten clones hold approximately 1.6% of the sample.

The collaborating institutions used their own protocols to collect whole blood in K2EDTA tubes. Collaborator samples were shipped for TCRbeta analysis as frozen whole blood, isolated PBMCs, or DNA extracted from either sample type. CDR1 LGHNA and CDR2 YSLEER were looked up in the germline V gene. Trimmed from V: 0 bases; trimmed from J: 8 bases; junction bases lacking a gene match: 8. From cysteine to phenylalanine, the CDR3 is 16 amino acids long. Here the CDR3 DNA is all that survives: 48 bases in frame from base 1. In regard to this clone: Its antigen has not been determined. No base quality information exists; no much larger clone differs at one position.

Findings and caveats that apply to the study as a whole: The amount of clinical and demographic metadata varied by source and participant and was provided uncurated.

Sequenced: peripheral blood. Rearrangement joined TRBV4-3 to TRBJ1-3; 9 central bases correspond to TRBD1. The receptor was isolated from a man aged 60 to 75 with acute or convalescent COVID-19. The CDR3 corresponds to CASSQEDRQGVDTIYF. The DNA sequence is as follows: TGCGCCAGCAGCCAAGAGGATCGACAGGGGGTCGACACCATATATTTT.